This passage covers 10 T cell receptor beta chains from one sample sequenced in a study of blood T cell repertoires in COVID-19 (dated by TCRdb to about 2020). To prepare the library, the immunoSEQ multiplex PCR assay was applied. Not all clones reach the TCRdb copy of this immuneACCESS table, which keeps in-frame sequences only. Checked studies attribute under half of the gap to unresolved V genes and leave the rest unexplained. The sample yields roughly 260,000 clones; 85% to 90% were counted once. 10% to 12% of the sample is in the top ten clones. Material for sequencing was peripheral blood. Receptors originate from a woman in her 30s with COVID-19, enrolled during active disease.

The gene calls are TRBV29-1 and TRBJ2-7, with TRBD1 identical over 8 bases. CDR1 and CDR2 (germline): SQVTM, ANQGSEA. J lost 6 bases, V lost 0 bases, and 7 bases had no gene match. This CDR3 region has 14 residues. The CDR3 is CSVEDGTGGREQYF. The CDR3, as DNA: TGCAGCGTTGAAGATGGGACAGGAGGGCGCGAGCAGTACTTC.

The chain uses TRBV9 and TRBJ1-5; D is uncertain. The germline gives CDR1 SGDLS, CDR2 YYNGEE. Between the trimmed V and J ends, which lost 3 bases and 0 bases, there was a span of 10 bases. The CDR3 runs 15 residues. The CDR3 DNA follows: TGTGCCAGCAGCGCGGAGGGTGTTAGCAATCAGCCCCAGCATTTT. This encodes CASSAEGVSNQPQHF. Looking up the rest from reference TRBV9 and TRBJ1-5 gives the full variable domain: DSGVTQTPKHLITATGQRVTLRCSPRSGDLSVYWYQQSLDQGLQFLIQYYNGEERAKGNILERFSAQQFPDLHSELNLSSLELGDSALYFCASSAEGVSNQPQHFGDGTRLSIL.

As DNA, the CDR3 is TGTGCCAGCAGCTCACAGGGGAGCTCCTACAATGAGCAGTTCTTC. Its protein product is CASSSQGSSYNEQFF. This chain joins TRBV5-4 and TRBJ2-1; TRBD1 matches at 7 bases. Germline loops: CDR1 SGHNT, CDR2 YYREEE (reference sequence). V trimming: 3 bases; J trimming: 0 bases; junction bases outside the gene matches: 3. There are 15 residues in the CDR3.

The V and J genes are TRBV5-1 and TRBJ2-2; TRBD1 agrees at 7 bases. Looked up from germline, CDR1 is SGHRS and CDR2 is YFSETQ. Germline trimming cut 4 bases from V and 6 bases from J; bases unmatched to any gene: 15. The CDR3 extends over 17 amino acids. CDR3 sequence (DNA): TGCGCCAGCAGCCTTCACTCCCGACAGGGTTACCCCGGGGAGCTGTTTTTT. As protein: CASSLHSRQGYPGELFF.

In its sample, this clone was seen a few times. This rearrangement joins TRBV6-2 or TRBV6-3 to TRBJ2-7; 7 bases fit TRBD2. V was clipped by 2 bases and J by 7 bases; unmatched bases: 8. This CDR3 is 14 amino acids long. The germline gives CDR1 MNHEY, CDR2 SVGEGT. The CDR3 DNA reads as TGTGCCAGCAGTTACAGCGCTCCCGGGGGGGAGCAGTACTTC. Its translation: CASSYSAPGGEQYF.

The V call is TRBV28, the J call TRBJ2-7; 8 bases line up with TRBD2. J gave up 4 bases and V 3 bases, and 5 bases lay outside the gene matches. Germline lookup yields CDR1 MDHEN and CDR2 SYDVKM. This CDR3 region has 14 residues. CDR3 region: CASSFREGRYEQYF. CDR3 DNA: TGTGCCAGCAGTTTCCGGGAGGGCAGATACGAGCAGTACTTC.

The chain carries TRBV12-5 and TRBJ1-1; D uncertain. V dropped 1 base and J dropped 1 base, with 7 bases sitting between them. This CDR3 contains 14 residues. CDR1 is LGHNT and CDR2 is FRNRAP in the germline V gene. CDR3 residues: CASGLGYRNTEAFF. For the CDR3, the DNA is TGTGCTAGTGGTTTGGGCTACAGGAACACTGAAGCTTTCTTT.

This chain uses TRBV29-1 with TRBJ1-1, with D tentatively TRBD1 (6 bases). This CDR3 is built from 14 residues. Per germline, CDR1 SQVTM and CDR2 ANQGSEA. V was shortened by 5 bases and J by 1 base, with 14 bases between the two germline ends. The CDR3, as DNA: TGCAGCGTTTCATCCGGACAGCAGAACACTGAAGCTTTCTTT. Translated, it gives CSVSSGQQNTEAFF.

The V and J genes are TRBV7-8 and TRBJ2-6, with D possibly TRBD1 on 5 matching bases. This CDR3 spans 15 amino acids. Germline V gene lookup returns CDR1 SGHVS and CDR2 FQNEAQ. With 5 bases removed from V and 3 bases from J, the gap between germline ends came to 11 bases. Written as DNA, the CDR3 is TGTGCCAGCAGCAGGGGTAACTTTGGGGCCAACGTCCTGACTTTC. Translated, it gives CASSRGNFGANVLTF.

V usage is TRBV27 and J usage is TRBJ1-1; TRBD1 might be the D (5 bases). CDR1 is MNHEY, CDR2 SMNVEV, per germline (reference sequence). This CDR3 has 15 residues. The ends were cut back, 7 bases at V and 4 bases at J, with 19 bases in the middle. The CDR3 DNA reads TGTGCCAGCATCACAAGGAGGGGCAGGAGCACTGAAGCTTTCTTT. Translated: CASITRRGRSTEAFF.